The clone carrying this T cell receptor beta chain has at least ten counts. Its antigen is not known. Germline CDR1 and CDR2: SQVTM and ANQGSEA. The CDR3 is 13 amino acids. V was cut by 7 bases and J by 6 bases, with 16 bases left in between. Molecular barcoding with unique molecular identifiers was used for the TCRbeta library. TCRdb called the PCR reads again in MiXCR, with one record for every CDR3 protein. This table holds hundreds of thousands of distinct CDR3 sequences, about an eighth found once. These data originate in a study of T-cell reconstitution after alpha-beta-depleted transplantation in children. Regarding the study as a whole: For some patients, TCRbeta diversity was high at day 60 because of recipient T cells and thymic progenitors that survived. At the one-year point after transplant, T-cell counts and TCRbeta diversity were found to come mostly from T cells that had been newly produced. As was reported, about two months after transplant, alpha-beta T cells came from several hundred expanded graft clones.

The V gene is TRBV29-1, the J gene TRBJ2-1; D might be TRBD1 or TRBD2, each matching 5 bases. The sequencing here drew on PBMCs, mostly from graft donor cells, taken 360 days after TCRalphabeta/CD19-depleted stem cell transplant. This sequence originates from a male patient younger than 18 who had a stem cell transplant for acute myeloid leukemia, so the T cells may come from the graft donor. In DNA form, the CDR3 reads TGCAGCGGGGGGAGAGGACCGGTCAATGAGCAGTTCTTC. It encodes CSGGRGPVNEQFF.